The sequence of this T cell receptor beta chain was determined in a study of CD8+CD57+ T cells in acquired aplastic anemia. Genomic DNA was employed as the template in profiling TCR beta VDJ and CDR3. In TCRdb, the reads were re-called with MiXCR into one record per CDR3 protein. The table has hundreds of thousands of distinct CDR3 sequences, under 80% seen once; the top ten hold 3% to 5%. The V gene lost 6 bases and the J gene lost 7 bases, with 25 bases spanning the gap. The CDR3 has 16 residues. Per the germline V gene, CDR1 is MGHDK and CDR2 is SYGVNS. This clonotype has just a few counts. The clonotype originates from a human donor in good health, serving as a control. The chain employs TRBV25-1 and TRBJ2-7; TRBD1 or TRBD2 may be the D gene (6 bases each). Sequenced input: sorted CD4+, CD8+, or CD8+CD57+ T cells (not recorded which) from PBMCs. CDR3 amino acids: CASSVEGGAGGEEQYF. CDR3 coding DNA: TGTGCCAGCAGCGTAGAAGGGGGTGCCGGGGGAGAGGAGCAGTACTTC.